A single TCR beta chain is shown here with its context. Its antigen is still unknown. This sample is part of a study of chemoradiotherapy in HPV16-positive cancers. Study-wide points: Candidate HPV-specific clones and E7-related TCR motifs grew in tumor during treatment.

The method was immunoSEQ multiplex PCR; TCRdb's version includes in-frame clones alone and lacks a portion of them. The sample lists 12,000 or so clones; roughly 86% were seen once. CDR1 and CDR2 from the germline V gene are SEHNR and FQNEAQ (reference sequence). The CDR3 runs 12 residues. The trim removed 4 bases at V and 8 bases at J, leaving 4 bases unmatched. This specimen was blood, taken from a patient who underwent chemoradiotherapy. This chain links TRBV7-9 with TRBJ1-2; 7 bases line up with TRBD1. The TCR was taken from a human donor with HPV-associated anogenital cancer. CDR3 nucleotides: TGTGCCAGCAGCTACGACAGGGAAGGCTACACCTTC. Encoded protein: CASSYDREGYTF.